These 10 T cell receptor beta chains were sequenced from one sample in a study of PD-1 blockade in classical Hodgkin lymphoma. Each patient experienced a relapse that followed autologous stem cell transplantation, and brentuximab vedotin exposure varied. Generated by immunoSEQ multiplex PCR, the TCRdb table keeps only in-frame clones and is missing some. The table includes 40,000 to 60,000 clones, 73% detected once. Specimen: peripheral blood mononuclear cells (PBMCs), collected before the second cycle of nivolumab. The receptors were gathered from a human donor with classical Hodgkin lymphoma.

The table lists this clone with a few counts. The rearrangement joins TRBV7-9 to TRBJ2-2; 7 bases are a match to TRBD1. CDR1 and CDR2 from the germline V gene are SEHNR and FQNEAQ (reference sequence). The CDR3 is 15 residues long. The V gene end was trimmed by 6 bases and the J gene end by 3 bases; junction bases not matched to a gene: 7. The CDR3 sequence: CASRRHRGDTGELFF. The CDR3 DNA follows: TGTGCCAGCAGACGCCACAGGGGAGACACCGGGGAGCTGTTTTTT.

CDR3 sequence: CASSLVPGNTEAFF. CDR3 sequence (DNA): TGCGCCAGCAGCTTAGTACCGGGGAACACTGAAGCTTTCTTT. The rearrangement links TRBV5-1 to TRBJ1-1, with D hard to call. Germline assignment: CDR1 SGHRS and CDR2 YFSETQ. Trimming stripped 2 bases from V and 1 base from J, with 9 bases between. The CDR3 is 14 residues long.

The rearrangement links TRBV28 to TRBJ1-1; 12 bases are a match to TRBD1. Germline-derived CDR1 and CDR2 are MDHEN and SYDVKM. V dropped 6 bases and J dropped 8; count of bases not matched to a gene: 13. The CDR3 sequence is 16 residues long. CDR3 in amino acids: CASSPRGDRGRGEAFF. DNA of the CDR3: TGTGCCAGCAGCCCAAGAGGGGACAGGGGGCGAGGGGAAGCTTTCTTT.

This chain connects TRBV30 to TRBJ1-1; no definite D call. In germline, CDR1 is GTSNPN, CDR2 SVGIG (reference sequence). This CDR3 has 15 amino acids. V lost 3 bases and J lost 1, with 15 bases in between. For the CDR3, the DNA is TGTGCCTGGAGGCTCTCTCGGGCAGGGAACACTGAAGCTTTCTTT. It is translated as CAWRLSRAGNTEAFF.

This chain uses TRBV30 with TRBJ1-3; D remains unclear. This CDR3 comprises 15 residues. V was trimmed by 2 bases and J by 9 bases, leaving 20 bases between them. Germline assignment: CDR1 GTSNPN and CDR2 SVGIG (reference sequence). The CDR3 DNA is TGTGCCTGGAGTCCTCCAGAGTGGGCCACGTCCACCATATATTTT. Translating gives CAWSPPEWATSTIYF.

The chain couples TRBV27 to TRBJ1-1; 7 bases are shared with TRBD1. CDR1 and CDR2 from the germline V gene are MNHEY and SMNVEV (reference sequence). With 0 bases clipped from V and 4 bases from J, the junction kept 5 bases outside the gene matches. The CDR3 is made up of 15 amino acids. The CDR3 spells CASSLSRTGGTEAFF. The CDR3 region has the DNA TGTGCCAGCAGTTTATCCAGGACAGGTGGCACTGAAGCTTTCTTT.

The V and J genes are TRBV30 and TRBJ2-3, with D hard to call. Trimming removed 0 bases at V and 2 bases at J, with 6 bases between. Germline V gives CDR1 GTSNPN, CDR2 SVGIG (reference sequence). The CDR3 has 13 amino acids. This CDR3 is CAWSVHYTDTQYF. CDR3 bases: TGTGCCTGGAGTGTTCACTACACAGATACGCAGTATTTT. The full variable domain, with the rest looked up from reference TRBV30 and TRBJ2-3, is SQTIHQWPATLVQPVGSPLSLECTVEGTSNPNLYWYRQAAGRGLQLLFYSVGIGQISSEVPQNLSASRPQDRQFILSSKKLLLSDSGFYLCAWSVHYTDTQYFGPGTRLTVL.

The chain has TRBV5-1 and TRBJ1-5; no clear D. Germline CDR1 and CDR2: SGHRS and YFSETQ. The CDR3 spans 15 residues. Deletions cut 4 bases from V and 7 bases from J, with 18 bases between. The CDR3 loop is CASSPLDGTRQPQHF. The CDR3, as DNA: TGCGCCAGCAGCCCCTTGGACGGTACCCGGCAGCCCCAGCATTTT.

J is TRBJ2-7 and V is TRBV5-1; 7 positions agree with TRBD1. CDR3 length: 13 residues. J lost 6 bases, V lost 7 bases, and 10 bases had no gene match. Germline-derived CDR1 and CDR2 are SGHRS and YFSETQ. The CDR3 loop reads CASRPLRQGEQYF. In nucleotides, the CDR3 is TGCGCCAGCCGCCCCCTTAGACAGGGCGAGCAGTACTTC.

The chain uses TRBV6-5 and TRBJ2-7; perhaps TRBD1 as D (6 bases). V was clipped by 0 bases and J by 2 bases, with 11 bases between them. Germline V lookup: CDR1 MNHEY, CDR2 SVGAGI. The CDR3 is made up of 15 amino acids. In DNA form, the CDR3 reads TGTGCCAGCAGTTACTCGACAGGTAATCCCTACGAGCAGTACTTC. Residues: CASSYSTGNPYEQYF.